This is a list of T cell receptor beta chains from one sample in a study of response to subunit inactivated influenza vaccine. Each CDR3 protein is one row after TCRdb ran MiXCR on the RT-PCR reads. In the table there are roughly 700,000 distinct CDR3 sequences, approximately 15% of which are singletons. Sequencing used PBMCs from blood, obtained approximately 15 days before vaccination. Receptors originate from a man aged 45-65 years who received an inactivated influenza vaccine. Both conserved end residues are part of each CDR3. A D gene is named only where the DNA matches it firmly. Some rows mark clone size as missing; the rest say once, few, many or name a class of expanded clone.

TRBJ2-2,few,TRBV5-1,.,TGCGCCAGCAGCTTGGGGCTTAACAGGCCCCGGTGGGCCGGGGAGCTGTTTTTT,CASSLGLNRPRWAGELFF
TRBJ2-2,many,TRBV24-1,.,TGTGCCACCAGTGGGGGCAGGAACACCGGGGAGCTGTTTTTT,CATSGGRNTGELFF
TRBJ2-3,.,TRBV20-1,TRBD2,TGCAGTGCCAGAGGGGCTAGCGGGGAAATAGATACGCAGTATTTT,CSARGASGEIDTQYF
TRBJ2-7,.,TRBV11-2,.,TGTGCCAGCAGCTTAGATCCGGGAGTGTACGAGCAGTACTTC,CASSLDPGVYEQYF
TRBJ2-7,many,TRBV5-1,.,TGCGCCAGCCATAATGGGGGCTCCTACGAGCAGTACTTC,CASHNGGSYEQYF
TRBJ1-5,few,TRBV4-3,.,TGCGCCAGCAGCCAAGAGAGAGGGGGGTATCAGCCCCAGCATTTT,CASSQERGGYQPQHF
TRBJ1-1,few,TRBV20-1,.,TGCAGTGCTCCCGACCTGACCGGGAACACTGAAGCTTTCTTT,CSAPDLTGNTEAFF
TRBJ1-1,few,TRBV19,TRBD1,TGTGCCAGTAACCAAGACAGGGGACGGGGAAACACTGAAGCTTTCTTT,CASNQDRGRGNTEAFF
TRBJ1-2,few,TRBV12-3/TRBV12-4,.,TGTGCCAGCAGTGGCAGGGTGGCCTATGGCTACACCTTC,CASSGRVAYGYTF
TRBJ2-7,few,TRBV3-1,.,TGTGCCAGCAGCCTCGGACAGACAGTCTCCTACGAGCAGTACTTC,CASSLGQTVSYEQYF
TRBJ2-2,.,TRBV29-1,.,TGCAGCGTTGATCGTCCAGGGGTTACCGGGGAGCTGTTTTTT,CSVDRPGVTGELFF
TRBJ2-1,.,TRBV6-2/TRBV6-3,TRBD2,TGTGCCAGCAGTTACTGGCTAGCGGGGGGCAATGAGCAGTTCTTC,CASSYWLAGGNEQFF
TRBJ1-2,.,TRBV4-3,TRBD1,TGCGCCAGCAGCCAGTTCCTAACAGGGGTAGCTGGCTACACCTTC,CASSQFLTGVAGYTF
TRBJ2-7,many,TRBV27,TRBD2,TGTGCCAGCAGTTTTAGCGGGAGCTACTACGAGCAGTACTTC,CASSFSGSYYEQYF
TRBJ2-7,many,TRBV30,TRBD1,TGTGCCTGGAGTGTGGGACAGGGCTACGAGCAGTACTTC,CAWSVGQGYEQYF
TRBJ2-1,.,TRBV5-6,.,TGTGCCAGCAGCTCGGGACTCAGGTATGGCAATGAGCAGTTCTTC,CASSSGLRYGNEQFF
TRBJ2-4,.,TRBV6-2/TRBV6-3,.,TGTGCCAGCAGTGGAAACTCACTAGCCAAAAACATTCAGTACTTC,CASSGNSLAKNIQYF
TRBJ2-1,many,TRBV29-1,.,TGCAGCACCTGGACGGCGAGCTCCTACAATGAGCAGTTCTTC,CSTWTASSYNEQFF
TRBJ1-2,many,TRBV12-3/TRBV12-4,TRBD1,TGTGCCAGCAGAACCGGGACAGGGAACTATGGCTACACCTTC,CASRTGTGNYGYTF
TRBJ2-4,.,TRBV29-1,.,TGCAGCGTAAGGGCCAGGCAAAACATTCAGTACTTC,CSVRARQNIQYF
TRBJ1-1,.,TRBV12-3/TRBV12-4,.,TGTGCCAGCAGTATTGGACAGTTTGAAGCTTTCTTT,CASSIGQFEAFF
TRBJ2-5,few,TRBV28,.,TGTGCCAGCAGTGGCCCCAGGTGGGGGGCAGGGGAGACCCAGTACTTC,CASSGPRWGAGETQYF
TRBJ2-2,.,TRBV28,.,TGTGCCAGCAGTTTCATAGGGGTTACCGGGGAGCTGTTTTTT,CASSFIGVTGELFF
TRBJ1-1,.,TRBV6-2/TRBV6-3,TRBD1,TGTGCCAGCAGTTACTGGACAGGGGAAACTGAAGCTTTCTTT,CASSYWTGETEAFF
TRBJ2-1,.,TRBV19,.,TGTGCCAGTAACCCGGACTTTTCCCTCTCCTACAATGAGCAGTTCTTC,CASNPDFSLSYNEQFF
TRBJ1-2,.,TRBV18,.,TGTGCCAGCTCAGTGGGCAGGGAAAACTTTGGGAACTATGGCTACACCTTC,CASSVGRENFGNYGYTF
TRBJ2-1,few,TRBV20-1,.,TGCAGTGCTAGAGCGGCCTACACATCCTACAATGAGCAGTTCTTC,CSARAAYTSYNEQFF
TRBJ2-2,few,TRBV24-1,.,TGTGCCACCAGTGATTTGCCCAGGGGTGCGGAGCTGTTTTTT,CATSDLPRGAELFF
TRBJ1-2,many,TRBV7-2,.,TGTGCCAGCAGCTCCAATAGTGGGGGCTCCGGCTACACCTTC,CASSSNSGGSGYTF
TRBJ1-1,few,TRBV5-1,.,TGCGCCAGCAGCGACCCAAGGCAGGGTCGCATGAACACTGAAGCTTTCTTT,CASSDPRQGRMNTEAFF
TRBJ2-5,.,TRBV2,.,TGTGCCAGCAGTGGCTCCTACGAGACCCAGTACTTC,CASSGSYETQYF
TRBJ2-3,few,TRBV4-3,.,TGCGCCAGCAGCCACGCAAGGGATACGCAGTATTTT,CASSHARDTQYF
TRBJ2-2,.,TRBV6-1,.,TGTGCCAGCAGTGACAGGGTACGGGAGCTGTTTTTT,CASSDRVRELFF
TRBJ2-3,few,TRBV6-2/TRBV6-3,TRBD2,TGTGCCAGCAGTTATTCCAGCGGGGGAGCCACTAGCACAGATACGCAGTATTTT,CASSYSSGGATSTDTQYF
TRBJ1-1,.,TRBV20-1,.,TGCAGTGCTAGAGCCCGCGGGGTGTGGGGTGGCACTGAAGCTTTCTTT,CSARARGVWGGTEAFF
TRBJ2-7,few,TRBV20-1,TRBD1,TGCAGTGCTAGAGACCCCGGGACAGGGGGCAAGAACGAGCAGTACTTC,CSARDPGTGGKNEQYF
TRBJ2-3,.,TRBV5-1,.,TGCGCCAGCAGCCGAGGACCCGGGACGGGACTCAGCACAGATACGCAGTATTTT,CASSRGPGTGLSTDTQYF
TRBJ2-3,few,TRBV10-3,TRBD2,TGTGCCATCAGCACCGGTAGCGGGATCAACACAGATACGCAGTATTTT,CAISTGSGINTDTQYF
TRBJ2-1,.,TRBV30,.,TGTGCCTGGAGTGCCCCATATGAGCAGTTCTTC,CAWSAPYEQFF
TRBJ2-4,many,TRBV9,.,TGTGCCAGCAGCCCAACTGGAGGCATCAAAAACATTCAGTACTTC,CASSPTGGIKNIQYF
TRBJ1-2,.,TRBV30,.,TGTGCCTGGAGCCCAGGACAGACCTATGGCTACACCTTC,CAWSPGQTYGYTF
TRBJ2-1,.,TRBV7-8,.,TGTGCCAGCAGCTTACGGGAAGCGAGCGAGCAGTTCTTC,CASSLREASEQFF
TRBJ2-7,few,TRBV10-3,TRBD1,TGTGCCATCAGTGTTGGGACAGGGGGCTGGGAGCAGTACTTC,CAISVGTGGWEQYF
TRBJ2-7,few,TRBV27,.,TGTGCCAGCAGTTCCCGGGACACCAAGGTCTACGAGCAGTACTTC,CASSSRDTKVYEQYF
TRBJ2-7,.,TRBV11-2,.,TGTGCCAGCACCCCGACAGTGTCCACCTACGAGCAGTACTTC,CASTPTVSTYEQYF
TRBJ1-1,.,TRBV24-1,TRBD1,TGTGCCACCAGTGACGGGACAGGGGGAAGGACTGAAGCTTTCTTT,CATSDGTGGRTEAFF
TRBJ2-7,once,TRBV6-5,TRBD1,TGTGCCAGCAGATACGGGACAGGGGACGAGCAGTACTTC,CASRYGTGDEQYF